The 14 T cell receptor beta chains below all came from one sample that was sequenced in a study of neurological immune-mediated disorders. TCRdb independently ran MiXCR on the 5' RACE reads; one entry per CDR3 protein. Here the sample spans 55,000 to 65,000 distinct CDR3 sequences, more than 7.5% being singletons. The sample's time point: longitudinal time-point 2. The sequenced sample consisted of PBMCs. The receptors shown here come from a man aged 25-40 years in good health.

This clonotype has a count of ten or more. CDR3 amino acids: CASSLQYTAFF. DNA for the CDR3: TGTGCCAGCAGCCTACAGTACACAGCTTTCTTT. This chain joins TRBV12-3 or TRBV12-4 and TRBJ1-1; D is unclear. V was trimmed by 6 bases and J by 10 bases, leaving 12 bases between them. This CDR3 has 11 residues.

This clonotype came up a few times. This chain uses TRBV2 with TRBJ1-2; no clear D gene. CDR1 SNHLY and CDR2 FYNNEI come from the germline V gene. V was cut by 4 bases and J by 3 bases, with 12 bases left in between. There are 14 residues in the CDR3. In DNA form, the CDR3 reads TGTGCCAGCAGTGTACCCGGGCCTGACTATGGCTACACCTTC. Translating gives CASSVPGPDYGYTF.

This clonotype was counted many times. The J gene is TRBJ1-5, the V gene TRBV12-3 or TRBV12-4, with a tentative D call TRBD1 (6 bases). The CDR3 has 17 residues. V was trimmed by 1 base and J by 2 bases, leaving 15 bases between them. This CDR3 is CASSLEQGLGGNQPQHF. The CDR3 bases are TGTGCCAGCAGTTTAGAGCAGGGGTTGGGCGGCAATCAGCCCCAGCATTTT.

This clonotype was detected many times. The CDR3 DNA is TGTGCCAGCAGTGAAGCGGGACTAGCGGGAGTAGAGACCCAGTACTTC. Translation: CASSEAGLAGVETQYF. The V and J genes are TRBV6-1 and TRBJ2-5, with 14 bases identical to TRBD2. This CDR3 is built from 16 residues. Germline CDR1 and CDR2: MNHNS and SASEGT. The V and J ends lost 0 bases and 4 bases, in that order; junction bases with no gene match: 1.

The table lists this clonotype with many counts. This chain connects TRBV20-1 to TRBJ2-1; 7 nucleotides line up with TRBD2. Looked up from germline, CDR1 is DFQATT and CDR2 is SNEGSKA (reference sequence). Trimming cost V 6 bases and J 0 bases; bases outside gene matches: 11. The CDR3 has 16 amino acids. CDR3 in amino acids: CSATFVAGASYNEQFF. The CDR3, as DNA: TGCAGTGCAACATTCGTGGCGGGAGCCTCCTACAATGAGCAGTTCTTC.

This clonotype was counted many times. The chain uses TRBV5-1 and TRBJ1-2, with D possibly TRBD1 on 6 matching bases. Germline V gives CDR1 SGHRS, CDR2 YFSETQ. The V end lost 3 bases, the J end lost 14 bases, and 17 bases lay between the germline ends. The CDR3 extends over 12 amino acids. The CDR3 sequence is CASSSQSQGPTF. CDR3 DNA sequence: TGCGCCAGCAGCTCCCAATCACAGGGCCCAACCTTC. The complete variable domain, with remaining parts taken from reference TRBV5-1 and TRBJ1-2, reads KAGVTQTPRYLIKTRGQQVTLSCSPISGHRSVSWYQQTPGQGLQFLFEYFSETQRNKGNFPGRFSGRQFSNSRSEMNVSTLELGDSALYLCASSSQSQGPTFGSGTRLTVV.

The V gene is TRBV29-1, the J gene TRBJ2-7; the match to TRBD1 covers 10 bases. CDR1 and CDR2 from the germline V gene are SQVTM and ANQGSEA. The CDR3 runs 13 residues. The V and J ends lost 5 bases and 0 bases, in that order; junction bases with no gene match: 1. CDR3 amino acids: CSVWTGGSYEQYF. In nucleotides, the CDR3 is TGCAGCGTTTGGACAGGGGGCTCCTACGAGCAGTACTTC.

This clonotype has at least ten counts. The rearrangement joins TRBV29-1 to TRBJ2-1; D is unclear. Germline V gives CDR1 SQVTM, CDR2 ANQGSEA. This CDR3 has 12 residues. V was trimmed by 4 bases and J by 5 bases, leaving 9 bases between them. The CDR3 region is CSVVRYHNEQFF. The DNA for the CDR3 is TGCAGCGTTGTGCGTTATCACAATGAGCAGTTCTTC.

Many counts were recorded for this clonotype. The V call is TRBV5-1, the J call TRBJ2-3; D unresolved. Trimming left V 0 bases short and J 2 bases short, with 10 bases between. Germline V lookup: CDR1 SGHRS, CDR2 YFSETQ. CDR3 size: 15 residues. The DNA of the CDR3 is TGCGCCAGCAGCTTGGTTGGGGTAGACACAGATACGCAGTATTTT. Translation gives CASSLVGVDTDTQYF.

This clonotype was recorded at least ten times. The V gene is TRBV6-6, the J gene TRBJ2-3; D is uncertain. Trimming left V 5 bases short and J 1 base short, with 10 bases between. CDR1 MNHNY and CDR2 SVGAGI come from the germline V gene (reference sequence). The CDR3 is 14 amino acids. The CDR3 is CASSGPSGTDTQYF. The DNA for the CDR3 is TGTGCCAGCAGTGGACCCAGCGGCACAGATACGCAGTATTTT.

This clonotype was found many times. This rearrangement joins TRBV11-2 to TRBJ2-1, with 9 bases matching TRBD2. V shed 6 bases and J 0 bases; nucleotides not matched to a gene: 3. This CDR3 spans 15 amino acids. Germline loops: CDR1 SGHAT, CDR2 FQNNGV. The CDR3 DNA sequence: TGTGCCAGCAGATTGACTAGCGGCTCCTACAATGAGCAGTTCTTC. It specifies CASRLTSGSYNEQFF. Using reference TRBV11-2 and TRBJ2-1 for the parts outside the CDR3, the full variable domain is EAGVAQSPRYKIIEKRQSVAFWCNPISGHATLYWYQQILGQGPKLLIQFQNNGVVDDSQLPKDRFSAERLKGVDSTLKIQPAKLEDSAVYLCASRLTSGSYNEQFFGPGTRLTVL.

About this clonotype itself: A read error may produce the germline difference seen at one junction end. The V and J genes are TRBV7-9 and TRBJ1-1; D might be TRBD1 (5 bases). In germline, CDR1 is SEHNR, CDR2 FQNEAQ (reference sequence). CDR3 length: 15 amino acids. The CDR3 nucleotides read TGTGCCAGCAGATTAGCGGGGGAGAGGGGCACTGAAGCTATCTTT. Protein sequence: CASRLAGERGTEAIF.

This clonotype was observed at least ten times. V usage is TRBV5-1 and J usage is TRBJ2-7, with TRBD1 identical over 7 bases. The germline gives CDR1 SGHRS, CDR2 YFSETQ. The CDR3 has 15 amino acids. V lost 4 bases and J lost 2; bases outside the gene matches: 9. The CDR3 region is CASSRQWDSPYEQYF. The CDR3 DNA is TGCGCCAGCAGCCGCCAATGGGACAGCCCCTACGAGCAGTACTTC.

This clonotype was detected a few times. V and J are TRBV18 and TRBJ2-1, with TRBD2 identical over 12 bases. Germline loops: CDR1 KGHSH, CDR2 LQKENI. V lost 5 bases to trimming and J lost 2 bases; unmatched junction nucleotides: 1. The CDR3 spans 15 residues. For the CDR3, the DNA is TGTGCCAGCTCATGGACTAGCGGGACCTACAATGAGCAGTTCTTC. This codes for CASSWTSGTYNEQFF.